This TCR beta chain is drawn from a study of T cell responses to AZD1222 COVID-19 vaccine. Study observations and caveats: Seropositive at baseline were only six AZD1222 recipients. After the peak T cell response, and only then, were repertoires sampled. Close to half of spike-specific TCRs reportedly recognize unmutated variant regions. White British ancestry dominated among donors, who included more females, and clonal diversity was possibly underestimated.

TCRdb's table, derived via immunoSEQ multiplex PCR, lists solely in-frame clones and lacks some. The table has 150,000 or so clones, over 90% seen once. Trimming stripped 5 bases from V and 3 bases from J, with 19 bases between. CDR1 LNHDA and CDR2 SQIVND come from the germline V gene (reference sequence). The CDR3 runs to 16 residues. This clone was counted between two and nine times. Antigen unknown. The chain joins TRBV19 to TRBJ1-2, with D tentatively TRBD1 (6 bases). This specimen consisted of peripheral blood, obtained 28 days after the second AZD1222 dose. The receptor comes from an adult who received the AZD1222 COVID-19 vaccine. CDR3 DNA: TGTGCCAGTAGTTCCCACGCATCACAGGGACACTATGGCTACACCTTC. Its protein product is CASSSHASQGHYGYTF.